The entry below describes one T cell receptor (beta chain). Its antigen is currently unknown. This table comes from immunoSEQ multiplex PCR, and its TCRdb copy is limited to in-frame clones, with some not included. The data hold some 200,000 clones, with about 89% observed a single time. Samples with a second dose at about 4 or about 12 weeks were pooled together. This sample stems from a study of T cell responses to AZD1222 COVID-19 vaccine. V shed 4 bases, J shed 8 bases, and the junction held 8 bases outside the gene matches. This CDR3 is 14 amino acids long. CDR1 is SGHAT, CDR2 FQNNGV, per germline. Overall study results and limits: Nearly half of spike-specific TCRs reportedly go after variant regions that carry no mutations. Donors skewed white British and female; clonal diversity was possibly underestimated. Baseline testing showed seropositivity in only six or seven AZD1222 recipients.

The source was peripheral blood, collected 28 days after the second AZD1222 dose. This sequence was found in an adult who received the AZD1222 COVID-19 vaccine. This chain joins TRBV11-2 and TRBJ1-2; 9 bases line up with TRBD1. This CDR3 is CASSSSYRGLGYTF. The CDR3 DNA sequence: TGTGCCAGCAGCTCTTCCTACAGGGGGCTGGGCTACACCTTC.